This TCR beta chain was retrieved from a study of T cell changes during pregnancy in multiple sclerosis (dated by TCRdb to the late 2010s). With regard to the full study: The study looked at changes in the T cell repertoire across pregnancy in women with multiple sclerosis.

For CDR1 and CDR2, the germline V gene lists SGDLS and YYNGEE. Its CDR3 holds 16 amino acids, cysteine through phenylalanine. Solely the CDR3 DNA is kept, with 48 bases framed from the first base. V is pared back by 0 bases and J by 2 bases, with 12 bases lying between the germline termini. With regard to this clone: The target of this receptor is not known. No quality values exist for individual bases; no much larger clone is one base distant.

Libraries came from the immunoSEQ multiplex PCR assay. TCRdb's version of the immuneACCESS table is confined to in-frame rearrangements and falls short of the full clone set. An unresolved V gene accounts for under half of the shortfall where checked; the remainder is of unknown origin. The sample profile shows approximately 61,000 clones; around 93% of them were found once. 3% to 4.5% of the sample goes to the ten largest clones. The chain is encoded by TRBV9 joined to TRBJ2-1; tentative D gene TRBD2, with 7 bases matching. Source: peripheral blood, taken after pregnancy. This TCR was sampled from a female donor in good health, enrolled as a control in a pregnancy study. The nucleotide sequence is TGTGCCAGCAGCGTAGAACCGGGGGGCGCCTACAATGAGCAGTTCTTC. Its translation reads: CASSVEPGGAYNEQFF.